A selection of T cell receptor beta chains follows, all from one sample in a study of technical replicates of blood from several donors. The assay was immunoSEQ multiplex PCR, and TCRdb's table has in-frame clones only and misses some. This sample carries approximately 97,000 clones, roughly 96% of them seen once, and the ten largest clones take about 0.35%. The sample comprised T cells isolated from PBMCs. The receptors shown here come from a human donor in good health. Both conserved end residues are part of each CDR3.

>TRBJ2-2|TRBV9
CASSLVIPSGAGELFF
>TRBJ1-5|TRBV5-6
CASSLEGGQPQHF
>TRBJ2-2|TRBV6-5
CASSYLDGELFF
>TRBJ2-2|TRBV27
CASSLSSYTGELFF
>TRBJ2-1|TRBV5-1
CASSWTGAPYNEQFF
>TRBJ2-1|TRBV7-2
CASSLAPLLAGGGEQFF
>TRBJ2-7|TRBV7-7
CASSLRLAYEQYF
>TRBJ1-5|TRBV19
CASRRPGGDNQPQHF
>TRBJ1-3|TRBV27
CASSITGAGNTIYF
>TRBJ1-1|TRBV9
CASSVVSGNTEAFF
>TRBJ1-1|TRBV30
CAWSPERTEAFF
>TRBJ2-7|TRBV11-2
CASSPTSGSYEQYF
>TRBJ1-4|TRBV14
CASSQGDSSNEKLFF
>TRBJ1-1|TRBV7-6
CASSRDRAPGNTEAFF
>TRBJ1-2|TRBV7-8
CASSLYRGPDDGYTF
>TRBJ1-5|TRBV30
CAWSVKGLLYQPQHF
>TRBJ1-4|TRBV28
CASSLFRGEKLFF
>TRBJ2-7|TRBV9
CASSAGLGIYEQYF
>TRBJ2-7|TRBV6-5
CASSLSSGRNYEQYF
>TRBJ1-1|TRBV29-1
CSVARDKNTEAFF
>TRBJ2-5|TRBV11-3
CASSLRTREETQYF
>TRBJ1-1|TRBV19
CANLGHSTIPNTEAFF
>TRBJ2-1|TRBV9
CASSGSWGNEQFF
>TRBJ2-5|TRBV11-2
CASSSILLGTKQETQYF